These 15 T cell receptor beta chains came from one sample sequenced in a study of beta chain features in type 1 diabetes. TCRB transcripts that were expressed got sequenced, as all of the isolated RNA had been reverse transcribed. Here immunoSEQ multiplex PCR was the method, and the copy in TCRdb shows in-frame clones only, minus some. The table has 310,000 or so clones, 8% seen once. Sample: central memory CD4+ T cells from blood. These receptors all stem from a woman aged 18-29 years in good health.

The CDR3 DNA follows: TGTGCCAGCAGCTTGATCGGGACTAGAACCGGGGAGCTGTTTTTT. Translated: CASSLIGTRTGELFF. V gene TRBV5-6 combines with J gene TRBJ2-2, with TRBD2 matching 8 bases. This CDR3 is built from 15 residues. After removal of 1 base from V and 5 bases from J, the junction contained 4 bases not matched to a gene. Germline V lookup: CDR1 SGHDT, CDR2 YYEEEE.

A few counts support this clone. The rearrangement links TRBV18 to TRBJ2-2; weak D call: TRBD1 (5 bases). V lost 3 bases and J lost 5, with 19 bases in between. Germline V CDR1 and CDR2: KGHSH, LQKENI. The CDR3 sequence is 17 residues long. CDR3 region: CASSPSNQGWKTGELFF. CDR3 in DNA: TGTGCCAGCTCACCCTCAAACCAGGGTTGGAAAACCGGGGAGCTGTTTTTT.

The chain uses TRBV29-1 and TRBJ2-6; D unclear. In germline, CDR1 is SQVTM, CDR2 ANQGSEA. CDR3 size: 15 residues. The V gene lost 5 bases and the J gene lost 2 bases, with 13 bases spanning the gap. Here the CDR3 DNA reads TGCAGCGTTCTCCAGCCCAATACTGGGGCCAACGTCCTGACTTTC. Its protein product is CSVLQPNTGANVLTF. The complete variable domain, with remaining parts taken from reference TRBV29-1 and TRBJ2-6, reads SAVISQKPSRDICQRGTSLTIQCQVDSQVTMMFWYRQQPGQSLTLIATANQGSEATYESGFVIDKFPISRPNLTFSTLTVSNMSPEDSSIYLCSVLQPNTGANVLTFGAGSRLTVL.

The chain carries TRBV25-1 and TRBJ2-7; D uncertain. The length of the CDR3 is 13 residues. With 3 bases removed from V and 1 base from J, the gap between germline ends came to 7 bases. CDR1 and CDR2 (germline): MGHDK, SYGVNS. CDR3 DNA: TGTGCCAGCAGTGAGGTGGGATCCTACGAGCAGTACTTC. Residues: CASSEVGSYEQYF.

The chain joins TRBV2 to TRBJ2-1; 8 bases map to TRBD2. Looked up from germline, CDR1 is SNHLY and CDR2 is FYNNEI. The CDR3 extends over 15 amino acids. Losses at the gene ends were 8 bases for V and 9 bases for J; bases not matched to a gene: 15. In DNA, the CDR3 is TGTGCCAGCCAAACCTCAAATAGCGGGACCGCTGAGCAGTTCTTC. Its translation is CASQTSNSGTAEQFF.

This clone appeared a few times. The rearrangement uses TRBV7-8 and TRBJ2-1; 7 bases align to TRBD1. Germline assignment: CDR1 SGHVS and CDR2 FQNEAQ. V dropped 5 bases and J dropped 6; count of bases not matched to a gene: 13. CDR3 size: 16 residues. CDR3 DNA sequence: TGTGCCAGCAGCGGAAAGCGGACAGGCGGGTTCAATGAGCAGTTCTTC. As protein: CASSGKRTGGFNEQFF.

This sequence joins TRBV2 and TRBJ1-1, with a weak D call TRBD1 (5 bases). Trimming took 8 bases from V and 3 from J, leaving 16 bases between them. CDR3 length: 14 residues. Germline V gene lookup returns CDR1 SNHLY and CDR2 FYNNEI. CDR3 amino acids: CASQPRGGYTEAFF. As DNA, the CDR3 is TGTGCCAGCCAACCTCGGGGGGGGTACACTGAAGCTTTCTTT.

This clone was picked up a small number of times. The chain employs TRBV18 and TRBJ1-5; unclear D gene. The germline V gene has CDR1 KGHSH and CDR2 LQKENI. V was cut by 0 bases and J by 0 bases, with 9 bases left in between. There are 16 residues in the CDR3. CDR3 in DNA: TGTGCCAGCTCACCACCGGGATACAATAGCAATCAGCCCCAGCATTTT. Its translation is CASSPPGYNSNQPQHF.

This clone has only a few counts. V is TRBV11-2 and J is TRBJ2-5, with 10 bases matching TRBD1. This CDR3 contains 14 residues. J was trimmed by 4 bases and V by 4 bases; bases with no gene match: 3. Germline V gene data show CDR1 as SGHAT and CDR2 as FQNNGV. This CDR3 reads CASSSWDRGETQYF. CDR3 DNA: TGTGCCAGCAGCTCCTGGGACAGGGGAGAGACCCAGTACTTC.

A few counts support this clone. This chain uses TRBV5-1 with TRBJ2-3; 8 nucleotides line up with TRBD1. The ends lost 4 bases at V and 6 bases at J; junction bases unmatched: 7. The CDR3 totals 14 residues. CDR1 is SGHRS and CDR2 is YFSETQ in the germline V gene. The CDR3 region has the DNA TGCGCCAGCAGCCTCGGACAGGGAGTGGATACGCAGTATTTT. Its protein product is CASSLGQGVDTQYF.

This clone was counted only a few times. The J gene is TRBJ2-5, the V gene TRBV10-3; TRBD1 agrees at 8 bases. Germline CDR1 ENHRY, CDR2 SYGVKD. J lost 2 bases, V lost 11 bases, and 4 bases had no gene match. The CDR3 length is 12 residues. CDR3 DNA sequence: TGTGCCTCTAGGACAGGGCAAGAGACCCAGTACTTC. It translates to CASRTGQETQYF.

This clone came up a few times. This chain connects TRBV4-3 to TRBJ2-2; 8 nucleotides match TRBD1. Trimming cost V 4 bases and J 15 bases; bases outside gene matches: 13. Germline CDR1 is LGHNA and CDR2 is YSLEER. The CDR3 length is 14 residues. CDR3: CASSRGQGPSEMFF. Here the CDR3 DNA reads TGCGCCAGCAGCCGAGGACAGGGTCCCTCGGAAATGTTTTTT.

Comment on this clone: The sample has other DNA sequences that encode this CDR3 too. The chain carries TRBV5-1 and TRBJ2-7, with unresolved D. The CDR3 has 11 residues. Trimming removed 3 bases at V and 4 bases at J, with 5 bases between. From germline, CDR1 is SGHRS and CDR2 YFSETQ. In DNA, the CDR3 is TGCGCCAGCAGCTCGAATTACGAGCAGTACTTC. It is translated as CASSSNYEQYF.

The chain carries TRBV20-1 and TRBJ1-1; D not resolved. CDR1 is DFQATT, CDR2 SNEGSKA, per germline (reference sequence). The V end was cut by 8 bases, the J end by 1 base, with 8 bases between. The CDR3 consists of 11 residues. The CDR3 DNA is TGCAGTTCGTCTTCGAACACTGAAGCTTTCTTT. Its protein product is CSSSSNTEAFF.

The rearrangement joins TRBV21-1 to TRBJ2-7; the D call in the table, TRBD1, was not verified against the DNA. TRBV21-1 is labeled a pseudogene. The CDR3 length is 16 residues. The CDR3 sequence: CASSKLGPDRAYEQYF. The CDR3 DNA is TGTGCCAGCAGCAAATTGGGGCCGGACAGGGCCTACGAGCAGTACTTC.